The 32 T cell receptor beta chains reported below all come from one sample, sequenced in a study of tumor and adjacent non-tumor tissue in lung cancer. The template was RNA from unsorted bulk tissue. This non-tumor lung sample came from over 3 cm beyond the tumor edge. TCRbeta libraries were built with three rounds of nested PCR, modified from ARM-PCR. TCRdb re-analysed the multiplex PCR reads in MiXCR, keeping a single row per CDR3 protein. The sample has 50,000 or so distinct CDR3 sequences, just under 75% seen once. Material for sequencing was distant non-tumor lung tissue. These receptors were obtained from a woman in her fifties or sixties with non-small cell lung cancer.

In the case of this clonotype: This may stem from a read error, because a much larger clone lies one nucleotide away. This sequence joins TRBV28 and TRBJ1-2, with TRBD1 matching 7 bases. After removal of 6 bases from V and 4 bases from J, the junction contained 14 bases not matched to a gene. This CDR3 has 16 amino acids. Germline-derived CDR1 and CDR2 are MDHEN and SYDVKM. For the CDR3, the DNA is TGTGCCAGCAGCCGTGTAGGGGGCGCAGTTTCCTATGGCTACACCTTC. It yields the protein CASSRVGGAVSYGYTF.

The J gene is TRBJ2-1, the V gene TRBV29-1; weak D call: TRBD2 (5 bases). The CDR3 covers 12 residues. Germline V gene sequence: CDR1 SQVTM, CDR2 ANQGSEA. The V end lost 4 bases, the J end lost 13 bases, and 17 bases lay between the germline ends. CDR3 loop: CSVGHAAGEQFF. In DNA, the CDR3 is TGCAGCGTTGGCCACGCGGCGGGTGAACAGTTCTTC.

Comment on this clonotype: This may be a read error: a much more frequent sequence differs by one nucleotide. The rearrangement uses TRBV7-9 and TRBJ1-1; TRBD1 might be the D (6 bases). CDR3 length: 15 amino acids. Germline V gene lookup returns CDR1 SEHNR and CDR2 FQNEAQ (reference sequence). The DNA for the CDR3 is TGTACCAGCAGCTTTGATTTGGACAGTTTACCTGAAGCTTTCTTT. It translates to CTSSFDLDSLPEAFF.

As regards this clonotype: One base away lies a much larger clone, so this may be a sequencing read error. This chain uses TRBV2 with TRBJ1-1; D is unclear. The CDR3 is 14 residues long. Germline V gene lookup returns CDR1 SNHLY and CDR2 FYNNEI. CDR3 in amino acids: CTGRPSVGNTEAFF. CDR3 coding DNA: TGTACCGGCAGGCCCTCAGTGGGGAACACTGAAGCTTTCTTT.

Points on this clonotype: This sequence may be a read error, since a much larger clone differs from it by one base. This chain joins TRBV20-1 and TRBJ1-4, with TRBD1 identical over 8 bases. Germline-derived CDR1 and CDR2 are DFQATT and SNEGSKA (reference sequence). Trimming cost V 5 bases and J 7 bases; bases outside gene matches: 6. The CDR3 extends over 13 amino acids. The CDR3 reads CSAWTGWREKLFF. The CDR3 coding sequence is TGCAGTGCTTGGACAGGGTGGCGTGAAAAACTGTTTTTT.

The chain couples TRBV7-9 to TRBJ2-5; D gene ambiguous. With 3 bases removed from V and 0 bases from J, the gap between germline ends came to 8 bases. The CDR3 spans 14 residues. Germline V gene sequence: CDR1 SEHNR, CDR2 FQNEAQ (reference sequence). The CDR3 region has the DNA TGTGCCAGCAGCTTCGACGGCAACCAAGAGACCCAGTACTTC. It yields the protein CASSFDGNQETQYF.

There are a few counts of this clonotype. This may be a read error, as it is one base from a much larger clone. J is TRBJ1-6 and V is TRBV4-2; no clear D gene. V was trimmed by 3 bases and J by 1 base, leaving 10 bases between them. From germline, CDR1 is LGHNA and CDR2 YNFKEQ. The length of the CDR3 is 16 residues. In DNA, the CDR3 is TGTGCCAGCAGCCAGCAGATGGGATCCTATAATTCACCCCTCCACTTT. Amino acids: CASSQQMGSYNSPLHF.

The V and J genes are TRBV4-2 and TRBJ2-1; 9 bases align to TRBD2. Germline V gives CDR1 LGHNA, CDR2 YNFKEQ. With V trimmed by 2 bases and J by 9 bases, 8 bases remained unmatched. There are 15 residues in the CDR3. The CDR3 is CASSQCGTSLFEQFF. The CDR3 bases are TGTGCCAGCAGCCAATGTGGGACTAGCCTATTTGAGCAGTTCTTC.

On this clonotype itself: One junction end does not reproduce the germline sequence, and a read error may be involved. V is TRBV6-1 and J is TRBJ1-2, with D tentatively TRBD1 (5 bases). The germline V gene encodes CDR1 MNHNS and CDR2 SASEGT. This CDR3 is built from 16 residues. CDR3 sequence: CANSERYRTINYGYTF. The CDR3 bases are TGTGCCAACAGTGAAAGATACAGGACAATTAACTATGGCTACACATTC.

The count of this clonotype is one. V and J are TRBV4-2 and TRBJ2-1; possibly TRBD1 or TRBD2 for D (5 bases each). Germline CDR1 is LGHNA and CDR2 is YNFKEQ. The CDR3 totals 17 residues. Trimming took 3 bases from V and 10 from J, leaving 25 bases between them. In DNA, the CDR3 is TGTGCCAGCAGCCAGAAACTAGTGGGGGATAACCCGGTGGAGCAGTTCTTC. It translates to CASSQKLVGDNPVEQFF.

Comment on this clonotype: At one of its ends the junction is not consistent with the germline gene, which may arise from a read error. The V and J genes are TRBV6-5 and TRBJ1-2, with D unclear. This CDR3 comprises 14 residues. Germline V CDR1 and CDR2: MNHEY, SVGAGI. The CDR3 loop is CVSSYSVWAYGYTF. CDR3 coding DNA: TGTGTCAGCAGTTACTCTGTATGGGCTTATGGCTACACCTTC.

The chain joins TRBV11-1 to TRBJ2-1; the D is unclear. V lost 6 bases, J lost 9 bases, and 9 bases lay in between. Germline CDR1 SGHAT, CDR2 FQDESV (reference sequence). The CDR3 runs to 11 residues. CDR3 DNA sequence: TGTGCCAGCAGTGGTAAGTGTGAGCAGTTCTTC. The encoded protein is CASSGKCEQFF.

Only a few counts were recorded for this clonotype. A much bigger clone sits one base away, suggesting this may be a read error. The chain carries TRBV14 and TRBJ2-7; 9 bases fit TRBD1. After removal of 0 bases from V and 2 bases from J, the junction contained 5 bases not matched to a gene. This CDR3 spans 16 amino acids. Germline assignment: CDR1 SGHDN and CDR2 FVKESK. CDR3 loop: CASSQEVWTGAYEQYF. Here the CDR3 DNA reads TGTGCCAGCAGCCAAGAGGTCTGGACAGGGGCCTACGAGCAGTACTTC.

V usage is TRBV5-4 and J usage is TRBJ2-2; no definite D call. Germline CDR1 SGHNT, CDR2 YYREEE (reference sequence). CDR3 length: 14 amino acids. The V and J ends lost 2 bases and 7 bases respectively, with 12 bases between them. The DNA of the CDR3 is TGTGCCAGCAGCTTTGGTAATGACATCGGGGAGCTGTTTTTT. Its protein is CASSFGNDIGELFF.

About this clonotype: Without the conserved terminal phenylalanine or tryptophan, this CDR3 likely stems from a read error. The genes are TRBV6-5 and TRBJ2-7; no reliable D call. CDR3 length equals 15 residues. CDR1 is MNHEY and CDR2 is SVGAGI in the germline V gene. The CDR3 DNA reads TGTGCCAGCAGCTACTCTTCAAGTGCACTGTACGAGCAGTACATC. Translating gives CASSYSSSALYEQYI.

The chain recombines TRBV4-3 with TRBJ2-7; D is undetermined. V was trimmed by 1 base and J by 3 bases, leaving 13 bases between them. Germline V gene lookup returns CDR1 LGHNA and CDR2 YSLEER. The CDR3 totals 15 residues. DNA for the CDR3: TGCGCCAGCAGCCAAGGAGGTGACGGGCTCTACGAGCAGTACTTC. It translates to CASSQGGDGLYEQYF.

The CDR3 nucleotides are TGTGCCAGCAGTTACTCGGCCGGACTCATGAACACTGAGACTTTCTTT. This sequence encodes CASSYSAGLMNTETFF. The chain is built from TRBV6-5 and TRBJ1-1; no definite D call. Looked up from germline, CDR1 is MNHEY and CDR2 is SVGAGI. V shed 0 bases and J shed 12 bases, with 23 bases lying between them. The CDR3 sequence is 16 residues long.

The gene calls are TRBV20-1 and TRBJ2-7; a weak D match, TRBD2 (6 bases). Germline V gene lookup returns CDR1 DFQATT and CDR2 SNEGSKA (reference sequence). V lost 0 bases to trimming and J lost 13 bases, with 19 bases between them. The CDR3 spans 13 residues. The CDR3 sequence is CSAREIGTYDHYF. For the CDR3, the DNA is TGCAGTGCTAGAGAAATCGGGACTTACGATCATTACTTC.

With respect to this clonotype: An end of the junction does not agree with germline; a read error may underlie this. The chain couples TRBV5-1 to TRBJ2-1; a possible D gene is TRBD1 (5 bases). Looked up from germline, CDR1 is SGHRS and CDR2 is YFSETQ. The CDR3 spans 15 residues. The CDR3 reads CASSNLDTAKNEQLF. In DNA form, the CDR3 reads TGCGCCAGCAGCAACCTGGACACGGCCAAGAATGAGCAGTTGTTC.

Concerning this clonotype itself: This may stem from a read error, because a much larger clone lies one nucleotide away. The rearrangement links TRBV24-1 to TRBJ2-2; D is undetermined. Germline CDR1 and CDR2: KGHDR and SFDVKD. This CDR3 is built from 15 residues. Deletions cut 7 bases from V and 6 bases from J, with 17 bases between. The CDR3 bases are TGTGCCACCAGAGATCTCACGCGAACAGCCGGGGAGCTGTTTTTT. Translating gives CATRDLTRTAGELFF.

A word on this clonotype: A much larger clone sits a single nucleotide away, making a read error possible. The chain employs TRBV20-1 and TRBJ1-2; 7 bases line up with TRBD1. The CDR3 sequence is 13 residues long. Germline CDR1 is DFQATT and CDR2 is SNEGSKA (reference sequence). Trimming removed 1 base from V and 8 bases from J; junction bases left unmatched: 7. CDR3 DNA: TGCAGTGCTAGAGTCGGACAGGTATACGGCTACACCTTC. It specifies CSARVGQVYGYTF.

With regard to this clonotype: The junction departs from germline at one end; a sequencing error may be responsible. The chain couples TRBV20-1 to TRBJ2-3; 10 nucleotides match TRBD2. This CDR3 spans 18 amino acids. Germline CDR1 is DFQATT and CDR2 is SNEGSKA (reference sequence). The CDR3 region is CRASTSLAGANFGSTQYF. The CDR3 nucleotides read TGCAGAGCTAGTACGAGTCTAGCGGGGGCAAACTTCGGGAGTACGCAGTATTTT.

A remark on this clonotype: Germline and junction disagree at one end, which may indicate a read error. The CDR3 spells CSVEGRSGNTEAFF. The CDR3 bases are TGCAGCGTTGAAGGGCGGTCGGGGAACACCGAAGCTTTCTTT. V is TRBV29-1 and J is TRBJ1-1; no firm D call. The CDR3 contains 14 residues. Germline V gene sequence: CDR1 SQVTM, CDR2 ANQGSEA.

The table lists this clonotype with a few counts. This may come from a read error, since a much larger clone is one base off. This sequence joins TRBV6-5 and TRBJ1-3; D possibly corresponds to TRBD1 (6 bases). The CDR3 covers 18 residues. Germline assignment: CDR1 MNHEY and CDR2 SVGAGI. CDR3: CASSKNAPTGTLGSTIYF. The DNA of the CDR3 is TGTGCCAGCAGTAAAAACGCCCCGACAGGCACCCTCGGAAGCACCATATATTTT.

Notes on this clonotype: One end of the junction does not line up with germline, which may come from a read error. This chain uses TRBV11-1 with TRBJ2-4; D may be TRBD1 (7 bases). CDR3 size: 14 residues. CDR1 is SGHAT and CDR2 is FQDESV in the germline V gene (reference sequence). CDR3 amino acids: CVSSVSEGADIQYF. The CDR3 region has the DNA TGTGTCAGCAGCGTATCGGAGGGGGCAGACATTCAGTACTTC.

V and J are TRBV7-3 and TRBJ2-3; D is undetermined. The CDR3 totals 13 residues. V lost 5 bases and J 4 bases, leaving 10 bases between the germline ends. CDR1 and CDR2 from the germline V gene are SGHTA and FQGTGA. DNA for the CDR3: TGTGCCAGCAGCATATCACTTTCAGATACGCAGTATTTT. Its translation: CASSISLSDTQYF.

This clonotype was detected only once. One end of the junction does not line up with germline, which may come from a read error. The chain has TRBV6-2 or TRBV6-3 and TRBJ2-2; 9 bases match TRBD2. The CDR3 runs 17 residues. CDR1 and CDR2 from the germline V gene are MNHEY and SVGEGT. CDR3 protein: CASSPWVAGAQTGELFF. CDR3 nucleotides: TGTGCCAGCAGCCCCTGGGTAGCGGGGGCACAGACCGGGGAACTGTTTTTT.

The CDR3 loop is CASSESSHSYEQYF. The CDR3 DNA reads TGCGCCAGCAGTGAGTCGAGTCATTCCTACGAGCAGTACTTC. The chain couples TRBV10-2 to TRBJ2-7, with no clear D. The CDR3 loop spans 14 amino acids. The V gene's germline CDR1 is WSHSY and CDR2 SAAADI. Trimming left V 0 bases short and J 1 base short, with 7 bases between.

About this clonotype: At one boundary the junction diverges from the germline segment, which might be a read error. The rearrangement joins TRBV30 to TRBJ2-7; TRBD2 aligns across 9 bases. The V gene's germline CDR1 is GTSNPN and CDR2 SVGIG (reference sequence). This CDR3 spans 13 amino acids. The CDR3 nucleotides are TGTGTCTGGAGCCTAGCGGGGCCCTACGAACAGTACTTC. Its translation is CVWSLAGPYEQYF.

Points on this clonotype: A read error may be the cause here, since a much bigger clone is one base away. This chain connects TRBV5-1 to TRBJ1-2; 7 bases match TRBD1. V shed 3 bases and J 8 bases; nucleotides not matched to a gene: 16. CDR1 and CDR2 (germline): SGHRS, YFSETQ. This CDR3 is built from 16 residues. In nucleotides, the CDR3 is TGCGCCAGCAGCTCACGCGAGTCCGGGACAGATACGGGCTACACCTTC. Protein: CASSSRESGTDTGYTF. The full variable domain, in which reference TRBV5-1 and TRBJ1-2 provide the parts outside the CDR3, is KAGVTQTPRYLIKTRGQQVTLSCSPISGHRSVSWYQQTPGQGLQFLFEYFSETQRNKGNFPGRFSGRQFSNSRSEMNVSTLELGDSALYLCASSSRESGTDTGYTFGSGTRLTVV.

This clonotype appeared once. Here the CDR3 reads CASSLAGAHWPFF. As DNA, the CDR3 is TGTGCCAGCAGCTTAGCCGGGGCCCATTGGCCTTTCTTT. This sequence joins TRBV7-9 and TRBJ1-1; perhaps TRBD1 as D (5 bases). Germline values: CDR1 SEHNR, CDR2 FQNEAQ (reference sequence). V was pared by 0 bases and J by 12 bases, with 14 bases between. The CDR3 extends over 13 amino acids.

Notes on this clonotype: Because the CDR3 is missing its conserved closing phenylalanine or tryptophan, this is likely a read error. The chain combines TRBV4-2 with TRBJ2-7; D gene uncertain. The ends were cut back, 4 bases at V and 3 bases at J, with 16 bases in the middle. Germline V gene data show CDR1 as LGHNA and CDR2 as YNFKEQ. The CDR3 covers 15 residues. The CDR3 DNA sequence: TGTGCCAGCAGCCGACTTCTATCTTCCAACTACGAGCAGTACTCC. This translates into CASSRLLSSNYEQYS.